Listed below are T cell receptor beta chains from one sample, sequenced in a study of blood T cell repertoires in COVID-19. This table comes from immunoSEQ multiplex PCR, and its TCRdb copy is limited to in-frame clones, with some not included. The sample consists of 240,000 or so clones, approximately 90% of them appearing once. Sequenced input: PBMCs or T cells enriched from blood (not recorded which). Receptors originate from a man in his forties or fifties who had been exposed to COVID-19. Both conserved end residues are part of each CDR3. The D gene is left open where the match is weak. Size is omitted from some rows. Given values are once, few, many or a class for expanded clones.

CASSSTGGRNQPQHF TGTGCCAGCAGTTCTACAGGGGGCCGCAATCAGCCCCAGCATTTT TRBD1 - TRBJ1-5 TRBV28 15
CASGFRGINTEAFF TGTGCTAGTGGTTTCCGGGGAATTAACACTGAAGCTTTCTTT - few TRBJ1-1 TRBV12-5 14
CASSPGQGLFDTIYF TGTGCCAGCAGCCCGGGACAGGGTCTATTCGACACCATATATTTT TRBD1 once TRBJ1-3 TRBV28 15
CASGGSGTTHQPQHF TGTGCCAGCGGGGGTTCGGGGACAACACATCAGCCCCAGCATTTT - - TRBJ1-5 TRBV2 15
CASSPPDREVYGYTF TGTGCCAGCTCACCACCGGACAGGGAGGTCTATGGCTACACCTTC TRBD1 once TRBJ1-2 TRBV18 15
CATSDTKTSGLNEQFF TGTGCCACCAGTGATACGAAGACTAGCGGACTCAATGAGCAGTTCTTC TRBD2 - TRBJ2-1 TRBV24-1 16
CASSLEGTENTEAFF TGTGCCAGCAGCTTGGAAGGGACAGAGAACACTGAAGCTTTCTTT TRBD1 - TRBJ1-1 TRBV5-4 15
CASRRTGLYGYTF TGTGCCAGCAGGCGGACAGGGCTTTATGGCTACACCTTC TRBD1 - TRBJ1-2 TRBV28 13
CATSRGQLLSGNTIYF TGTGCCACCAGCAGAGGACAGCTACTCTCTGGAAACACCATATATTTT - - TRBJ1-3 TRBV15 16
CASQTGNYGYTF TGTGCCAGCCAGACAGGGAACTATGGCTACACCTTC TRBD1 few TRBJ1-2 TRBV6-5 12
CASSALLSGGSSEAFF TGTGCCAGCAGCGCACTTCTTTCAGGGGGAAGCTCTGAAGCTTTCTTT TRBD1 - TRBJ1-1 TRBV9 16
CASSVRQNTEAFF TGTGCCAGCAGCGTCAGACAGAACACTGAAGCTTTCTTT - - TRBJ1-1 TRBV7-2 13
CASSPIQGGTEAFF TGTGCCAGCTCACCAATACAGGGGGGGACTGAAGCTTTCTTT TRBD1 - TRBJ1-1 TRBV18 14
CATRAFGTPETEAFF TGTGCCACCAGGGCATTCGGGACTCCCGAAACAGAAGCTTTCTTT - - TRBJ1-1 TRBV24-1 15
CASSPGGNQPQHF TGTGCCAGCAGCCCCGGAGGCAATCAGCCCCAGCATTTT - - TRBJ1-5 TRBV7-2 13
CAWSGGRTSGTNTGELFF TGTGCCTGGAGTGGTGGGCGGACTAGCGGGACGAACACCGGGGAGCTGTTTTTT TRBD2 - TRBJ2-2 TRBV30 18
CASSPGQRDNVEQFF TGCGCCAGCAGCCCAGGACAGCGGGACAACGTTGAGCAGTTCTTC - - TRBJ2-1 TRBV5-1 15
CASPGTAENQPQHF TGTGCCAGCCCAGGGACAGCCGAAAATCAGCCCCAGCATTTT TRBD1 - TRBJ1-5 TRBV6-4 14